Listed below are T cell receptor beta chains from one sample, sequenced in a study of T cell repertoires in ileal Crohn's disease. TCRdb keeps only in-frame clones here, not all; method: immunoSEQ multiplex PCR. The sample lists around 4,200 clones, roughly 80% occurring once. Sequenced sample: ileal tissue. The receptors originated from an adult with Crohn's disease. The CDR3 runs from the conserved cysteine through the conserved F or W. Each record gives: D gene, clone size, V gene, J gene, CDR3 protein, CDR3 DNA. D genes are given only for firm matches. A clone size is listed for some rows: how often the clone was seen (once, few, many), or a class if it is expanded.

d_call: -
clone_size: -
v_call: TRBV6-4
j_call: TRBJ2-2
cdr3_aa: CASRPAPDTGELFF
cdr3_nt: TGTGCCAGCAGGCCGGCCCCTGACACCGGGGAGCTGTTTTTT

d_call: -
clone_size: -
v_call: TRBV30
j_call: TRBJ1-3
cdr3_aa: CAWSAPGARGNTIYF
cdr3_nt: TGTGCCTGGAGTGCCCCGGGGGCGCGTGGAAACACCATATATTTT

d_call: TRBD2
clone_size: -
v_call: TRBV6-4
j_call: TRBJ2-1
cdr3_aa: CASSRLAGESNEQFF
cdr3_nt: TGTGCCAGCAGTAGACTAGCGGGAGAGTCGAATGAGCAGTTCTTC

d_call: TRBD2
clone_size: -
v_call: TRBV11-3
j_call: TRBJ2-3
cdr3_aa: CASSLAGRGGTDTQYF
cdr3_nt: TGTGCCAGCAGCTTAGCAGGCCGGGGGGGCACAGATACGCAGTATTTT

d_call: -
clone_size: -
v_call: TRBV6-5
j_call: TRBJ2-7
cdr3_aa: CASSQSALSSYEQYF
cdr3_nt: TGTGCCAGCAGCCAATCAGCCCTGAGCTCCTACGAGCAGTACTTC

d_call: TRBD2
clone_size: -
v_call: TRBV19
j_call: TRBJ2-2
cdr3_aa: CASTRTSGRADTGELFF
cdr3_nt: TGTGCCAGTACGAGGACTAGCGGGAGGGCCGACACCGGGGAGCTGTTTTTT

d_call: -
clone_size: -
v_call: TRBV6-6
j_call: TRBJ1-4
cdr3_aa: CASSQGTPNEKLFF
cdr3_nt: TGTGCCAGCAGCCAGGGGACCCCTAATGAAAAACTGTTTTTT

d_call: -
clone_size: -
v_call: TRBV4-3
j_call: TRBJ1-1
cdr3_aa: CASSHSTGPLNTEAFF
cdr3_nt: TGCGCCAGCAGCCATTCTACCGGACCGCTGAACACTGAAGCTTTCTTT

d_call: TRBD1
clone_size: -
v_call: TRBV10-1
j_call: TRBJ1-1
cdr3_aa: CASSASGQGVTEAFF
cdr3_nt: TGCGCCAGCAGTGCGTCCGGCCAGGGGGTCACTGAAGCTTTCTTT

d_call: -
clone_size: -
v_call: TRBV9
j_call: TRBJ2-6
cdr3_aa: CASSVGPVRAGANVLTF
cdr3_nt: TGTGCCAGCAGCGTAGGTCCGGTAAGGGCTGGGGCCAACGTCCTGACTTTC

d_call: TRBD1
clone_size: -
v_call: TRBV7-9
j_call: TRBJ1-2
cdr3_aa: CASSLNTGAHGYTF
cdr3_nt: TGTGCCAGCAGCTTAAATACAGGGGCCCACGGCTACACCTTC

d_call: -
clone_size: -
v_call: TRBV20-1
j_call: TRBJ1-1
cdr3_aa: CSARKNTEAFF
cdr3_nt: TGCAGTGCTAGGAAAAACACTGAAGCTTTCTTT

d_call: -
clone_size: once
v_call: TRBV4-3
j_call: TRBJ2-6
cdr3_aa: CASSQDGSGANVLTF
cdr3_nt: TGCGCCAGCAGCCAAGATGGTTCTGGGGCCAACGTCCTGACTTTC

d_call: -
clone_size: few
v_call: TRBV5-5
j_call: TRBJ1-3
cdr3_aa: CASSLAGVGNTIYF
cdr3_nt: TGTGCCAGCAGCTTGGCAGGGGTAGGAAACACCATATATTTT

d_call: -
clone_size: few
v_call: TRBV9
j_call: TRBJ2-1
cdr3_aa: CASSVGVANEQFF
cdr3_nt: TGTGCCAGCAGCGTAGGGGTTGCTAATGAGCAGTTCTTC

d_call: -
clone_size: -
v_call: TRBV5-4
j_call: TRBJ2-6
cdr3_aa: CASSLWDMTSGANVLTF
cdr3_nt: TGTGCCAGCAGCTTGTGGGACATGACCTCTGGGGCCAACGTCCTGACTTTC

d_call: TRBD1
clone_size: once
v_call: TRBV29-1
j_call: TRBJ1-6
cdr3_aa: CSVGRDRGSPLHF
cdr3_nt: TGCAGCGTAGGCCGGGACAGGGGTTCACCCCTCCACTTT

d_call: TRBD1
clone_size: -
v_call: TRBV5-8
j_call: TRBJ1-4
cdr3_aa: CASSPGQGRGEKLFF
cdr3_nt: TGTGCCAGCAGCCCTGGACAGGGGAGGGGTGAAAAACTGTTTTTT

d_call: -
clone_size: few
v_call: TRBV6-1
j_call: TRBJ1-2
cdr3_aa: CASSEVGTGFYGYTF
cdr3_nt: TGTGCCAGCAGTGAAGTAGGAACAGGCTTCTATGGCTACACCTTC

d_call: TRBD2
clone_size: -
v_call: TRBV7-2
j_call: TRBJ2-5
cdr3_aa: CASSLGLAGVETQYF
cdr3_nt: TGTGCCAGCAGCTTGGGACTAGCGGGAGTAGAGACCCAGTACTTC

d_call: -
clone_size: -
v_call: TRBV9
j_call: TRBJ1-1
cdr3_aa: CASSLLNTDTEAFF
cdr3_nt: TGTGCCAGCAGCCTCCTGAACACCGACACTGAAGCTTTCTTT

d_call: -
clone_size: -
v_call: TRBV5-6
j_call: TRBJ2-3
cdr3_aa: CASSLPGTSTDTQYF
cdr3_nt: TGTGCCAGCAGCTTGCCCGGGACTAGCACAGATACGCAGTATTTT

d_call: -
clone_size: -
v_call: TRBV4-3
j_call: TRBJ2-3
cdr3_aa: CASSQELGGGHPSDTQYF
cdr3_nt: TGCGCCAGCAGCCAAGAATTAGGCGGCGGACACCCCTCAGATACGCAGTATTTT

d_call: -
clone_size: -
v_call: TRBV11-2
j_call: TRBJ2-5
cdr3_aa: CASSLPVAVTQYF
cdr3_nt: TGTGCCAGCAGCTTACCCGTGGCGGTGACCCAGTACTTC

d_call: -
clone_size: -
v_call: TRBV27
j_call: TRBJ1-5
cdr3_aa: CASSGRPGNQPQHF
cdr3_nt: TGTGCCAGCAGTGGACGCCCGGGCAATCAGCCCCAGCATTTT

d_call: TRBD1
clone_size: -
v_call: TRBV9
j_call: TRBJ2-1
cdr3_aa: CASSDDRGSPNEQFF
cdr3_nt: TGTGCCAGCAGCGATGACAGGGGTAGTCCCAATGAGCAGTTCTTC

d_call: -
clone_size: few
v_call: TRBV6-5
j_call: TRBJ1-1
cdr3_aa: CASSNPGNTEAFF
cdr3_nt: TGTGCCAGCAGTAACCCGGGGAACACTGAAGCTTTCTTT

d_call: -
clone_size: -
v_call: TRBV7-2
j_call: TRBJ2-1
cdr3_aa: CASSLVGRRGYNEQFF
cdr3_nt: TGTGCCAGCAGCTTAGTTGGGCGGCGAGGGTACAATGAGCAGTTCTTC

d_call: -
clone_size: once
v_call: TRBV5-1
j_call: TRBJ2-7
cdr3_aa: CASSLQGSRIGYEQYF
cdr3_nt: TGCGCCAGCAGTCTACAGGGTTCTAGGATCGGCTACGAGCAGTACTTC

d_call: -
clone_size: -
v_call: TRBV30
j_call: TRBJ2-7
cdr3_aa: CAWSVPGPYEQYF
cdr3_nt: TGTGCCTGGAGTGTCCCAGGGCCCTACGAGCAGTACTTC

d_call: -
clone_size: -
v_call: TRBV19
j_call: TRBJ2-1
cdr3_aa: CASSSAGGPYNEQFF
cdr3_nt: TGTGCCAGTAGTTCCGCCGGGGGTCCCTACAATGAGCAGTTCTTC

d_call: -
clone_size: -
v_call: TRBV5-1
j_call: TRBJ1-5
cdr3_aa: CASSLVGDPNQPQHF
cdr3_nt: TGCGCCAGCAGCTTGGTTGGGGATCCCAATCAGCCCCAGCATTTT

d_call: TRBD1
clone_size: -
v_call: TRBV30
j_call: TRBJ1-2
cdr3_aa: CAWSGGQGRSLGYTF
cdr3_nt: TGTGCCTGGAGTGGGGGACAGGGTCGGTCCTTAGGCTACACCTTC

d_call: -
clone_size: -
v_call: TRBV5-4
j_call: TRBJ2-6
cdr3_aa: CASSPWRSGANVLTF
cdr3_nt: TGTGCCAGCAGCCCGTGGCGCTCTGGGGCCAACGTCCTGACTTTC

d_call: -
clone_size: -
v_call: TRBV5-1
j_call: TRBJ2-3
cdr3_aa: CASRLGSPTDTQYF
cdr3_nt: TGCGCCAGCAGACTAGGATCCCCCACAGATACGCAGTATTTT

d_call: -
clone_size: few
v_call: TRBV9
j_call: TRBJ1-2
cdr3_aa: CASSVRVLDGYTF
cdr3_nt: TGTGCCAGCAGCGTCAGGGTGTTAGATGGCTACACCTTC

d_call: TRBD1
clone_size: few
v_call: TRBV14
j_call: TRBJ2-1
cdr3_aa: CASSFNRGPYNEQFF
cdr3_nt: TGTGCCAGCAGCTTTAACAGGGGACCCTACAATGAGCAGTTCTTC

d_call: -
clone_size: -
v_call: TRBV19
j_call: TRBJ2-3
cdr3_aa: CASSIGRTDTQYF
cdr3_nt: TGTGCCAGTAGTATCGGCCGCACAGATACGCAGTATTTT

d_call: -
clone_size: -
v_call: TRBV9
j_call: TRBJ2-5
cdr3_aa: CASSVEGQQETQYF
cdr3_nt: TGTGCCAGCAGCGTAGAAGGGCAACAAGAGACCCAGTACTTC

d_call: -
clone_size: once
v_call: TRBV19
j_call: TRBJ1-3
cdr3_aa: CASSSRGISGNTIYF
cdr3_nt: TGTGCCAGTAGTTCCAGGGGTATCTCTGGAAACACCATATATTTT

d_call: -
clone_size: -
v_call: TRBV6-1
j_call: TRBJ1-1
cdr3_aa: CASSGSGGSTEAFF
cdr3_nt: TGTGCCAGCAGTGGGTCAGGAGGGAGTACTGAAGCTTTCTTT

d_call: -
clone_size: once
v_call: TRBV6-6
j_call: TRBJ2-7
cdr3_aa: CASSDMVIPYEQYF
cdr3_nt: TGTGCCAGCAGTGACATGGTAATCCCCTACGAGCAGTACTTC

d_call: TRBD1
clone_size: -
v_call: TRBV30
j_call: TRBJ1-1
cdr3_aa: CAWRTGGKSTEAFF
cdr3_nt: TGTGCCTGGAGGACAGGGGGCAAAAGCACTGAAGCTTTCTTT

d_call: -
clone_size: -
v_call: TRBV11-2
j_call: TRBJ1-1
cdr3_aa: CASSLVGGEMNTEASF
cdr3_nt: TGTGCCAGCAGCTTAGTAGGGGGGGAGATGAACACTGAAGCTTCCTTT

d_call: -
clone_size: -
v_call: TRBV6-9
j_call: TRBJ2-7
cdr3_aa: CASSSQGRYEQYF
cdr3_nt: TGTGCCAGCAGTTCACAGGGGAGGTACGAGCAGTACTTC

d_call: TRBD2
clone_size: -
v_call: TRBV30
j_call: TRBJ2-7
cdr3_aa: CAWSVGSGGIYEQYF
cdr3_nt: TGTGCCTGGAGTGTGGGTAGCGGGGGCATTTACGAGCAGTACTTC

d_call: -
clone_size: -
v_call: TRBV2
j_call: TRBJ1-5
cdr3_aa: CATALRSNQPQHF
cdr3_nt: TGTGCCACCGCTCTCAGGAGCAATCAGCCCCAGCATTTT

d_call: -
clone_size: -
v_call: TRBV18
j_call: TRBJ2-5
cdr3_aa: CASSPRITGEETQYF
cdr3_nt: TGTGCCAGCTCACCACGGATCACGGGGGAAGAGACCCAGTACTTC

d_call: -
clone_size: -
v_call: TRBV7-9
j_call: TRBJ1-1
cdr3_aa: CASKASMNTEAFF
cdr3_nt: TGTGCCAGCAAGGCCAGCATGAACACTGAAGCTTTCTTT

d_call: -
clone_size: -
v_call: TRBV20-1
j_call: TRBJ1-1
cdr3_aa: CSARKNTEAFF
cdr3_nt: TGCAGTGCTAGAAAGAACACTGAAGCTTTCTTT

d_call: -
clone_size: -
v_call: TRBV28
j_call: TRBJ2-2
cdr3_aa: CASSLRGELFF
cdr3_nt: TGTGCCAGCTCCCTCCGGGGGGAGCTGTTTTTT

d_call: -
clone_size: once
v_call: TRBV10-2
j_call: TRBJ2-1
cdr3_aa: CASSVAETYNEQFF
cdr3_nt: TGCGCCAGCAGTGTAGCGGAGACCTACAATGAGCAGTTCTTC

d_call: -
clone_size: once
v_call: TRBV6-1
j_call: TRBJ2-1
cdr3_aa: CASSGATGEQFF
cdr3_nt: TGTGCCAGCAGTGGAGCGACTGGTGAGCAGTTCTTC

d_call: -
clone_size: -
v_call: TRBV6-6
j_call: TRBJ2-1
cdr3_aa: CASSYSELEQFF
cdr3_nt: TGTGCCAGCAGTTACTCGGAGTTGGAGCAGTTCTTC

d_call: -
clone_size: once
v_call: TRBV18
j_call: TRBJ1-2
cdr3_aa: CASSPPRQGPTYGYTF
cdr3_nt: TGTGCCAGCTCACCACCGCGCCAGGGCCCGACCTATGGCTACACCTTC